The 21 T cell receptor beta chains reported below all come from one sample, sequenced in a study of T cell responses to AZD1222 COVID-19 vaccine. Produced via immunoSEQ multiplex PCR; TCRdb's table is partial and in-frame only. In the table there are roughly 150,000 clones, around 87% of which are singletons. Specimen: peripheral blood, collected 28 days after the second AZD1222 dose. The origin of the receptors is an adult who received the AZD1222 COVID-19 vaccine.

The chain joins TRBV9 to TRBJ2-7, with D uncertain. Trimming pared 0 bases from V and 0 bases from J, leaving 10 bases between. The CDR3 is 15 residues long. Germline-derived CDR1 and CDR2 are SGDLS and YYNGEE. This CDR3 is CASSVVGDSSYEQYF. Here the CDR3 DNA reads TGTGCCAGCAGCGTAGTTGGGGATAGCTCCTACGAGCAGTACTTC. Complete variable domain (other parts from reference TRBV9 and TRBJ2-7): DSGVTQTPKHLITATGQRVTLRCSPRSGDLSVYWYQQSLDQGLQFLIQYYNGEERAKGNILERFSAQQFPDLHSELNLSSLELGDSALYFCASSVVGDSSYEQYFGPGTRLTVT.

This chain connects TRBV7-9 to TRBJ1-1; no reliable D call. Trimming took 11 bases from V and 3 from J, leaving 16 bases between them. This CDR3 region has 13 residues. Germline CDR1 SEHNR, CDR2 FQNEAQ (reference sequence). The CDR3, as DNA: TGTGCCGGAGAGGGTTACGGGGACACTGAAGCTTTCTTT. As protein: CAGEGYGDTEAFF.

This clone was counted once. V and J are TRBV5-1 and TRBJ1-1; D perhaps matches TRBD1 (5 bases). The length of the CDR3 is 13 residues. In germline, CDR1 is SGHRS, CDR2 YFSETQ. The V end was cut by 0 bases, the J end by 3 bases, with 6 bases between. CDR3 in DNA: TGCGCCAGCAGCTTGGCAGGGTACACTGAAGCTTTCTTT. Encoded protein: CASSLAGYTEAFF.

This chain joins TRBV21-1 and TRBJ1-4. TRBV21-1 is described as a pseudogene. The CDR3 totals 17 residues. The CDR3 DNA follows: TGTGCCGGGGAGGGGACGATCAACAGTATTACTAATGAAAAACTGTTTTTT. Translating gives CAGEGTINSITNEKLFF.

V is TRBV29-1 and J is TRBJ2-2, with unresolved D. V was cut by 4 bases and J by 4 bases, with 16 bases left in between. This CDR3 has 15 residues. Germline V gene sequence: CDR1 SQVTM, CDR2 ANQGSEA. The chain's CDR3 is CSVVLLSLGTGELFF. The DNA of the CDR3 is TGCAGCGTTGTACTTCTATCCCTAGGCACCGGGGAGCTGTTTTTT.

The chain couples TRBV7-2 to TRBJ2-1, with 8 bases matching TRBD2. Germline V gene data show CDR1 as SGHTA and CDR2 as FQGNSA. This CDR3 region has 15 residues. Trimming cost V 1 base and J 9 bases; bases outside gene matches: 8. In nucleotides, the CDR3 is TGTGCCAGCAGCTTAGACCAGCGGGAGCTAGTTGAGCAGTTCTTC. This gives the protein CASSLDQRELVEQFF.

This chain joins TRBV7-2 and TRBJ2-1; D may match TRBD1 or TRBD2 (6 bases each). This CDR3 spans 15 amino acids. With 7 bases removed from V and 3 bases from J, the gap between germline ends came to 16 bases. Germline lookup yields CDR1 SGHTA and CDR2 FQGNSA. DNA of the CDR3: TGTGCCAGCACCCCGTCCGGGGGCCTCTACAATGAGCAGTTCTTC. Translating gives CASTPSGGLYNEQFF.

About this clone itself: In the same sample, other DNA sequences code for this CDR3. This chain joins TRBV9 and TRBJ1-2; D gene ambiguous. This CDR3 region has 13 residues. Germline lookup yields CDR1 SGDLS and CDR2 YYNGEE. The V end was cut by 0 bases, the J end by 0 bases, with 3 bases between. The CDR3 is CASSVGTNYGYTF. The CDR3 DNA is TGTGCCAGCAGCGTAGGGACTAACTATGGCTACACCTTC.

This chain links TRBV3-1 (or the pseudogene TRBV3-2) with TRBJ2-2; possibly TRBD2 for D (5 bases). The CDR3 consists of 17 residues. Germline loops: CDR1 LGHDT, CDR2 YNNKEL (reference sequence). V dropped 1 base and J dropped 1 base, with 13 bases sitting between them. CDR3 nucleotide sequence: TGTGCCAGCAGCCAAGCGCGGGCTAGCCAGAACACCGGGGAGCTGTTTTTT. This sequence encodes CASSQARASQNTGELFF.

CDR3: CASSPSQGVGTEAFF. The CDR3 DNA reads TGTGCCAGCTCACCATCACAGGGGGTTGGCACTGAAGCTTTCTTT. V gene TRBV18 combines with J gene TRBJ1-1; 8 bases match TRBD1. The CDR3 has 15 amino acids. The trim removed 2 bases at V and 4 bases at J, leaving 6 bases unmatched. CDR1 and CDR2 from the germline V gene are KGHSH and LQKENI.

This sequence joins TRBV27 and TRBJ2-3; 10 bases are a match to TRBD2. The ends lost 4 bases at V and 4 bases at J; junction bases unmatched: 14. Germline assignment: CDR1 MNHEY and CDR2 SMNVEV (reference sequence). The CDR3 totals 18 residues. The CDR3 region has the DNA TGTGCCAGCAGTTGCAGGGGGGCTAGCGGGAGAATCGCAGATACGCAGTATTTT. As protein: CASSCRGASGRIADTQYF.

The rearrangement links TRBV7-9 to TRBJ1-4; the D gene is possibly TRBD1 (6 bases). The CDR3 length is 15 residues. The V end was cut by 0 bases, the J end by 6 bases, with 11 bases between. Germline CDR1 SEHNR, CDR2 FQNEAQ (reference sequence). This CDR3 is CASSLATGFYEKLFF. For the CDR3, the DNA is TGTGCCAGCAGCTTAGCAACAGGGTTCTATGAAAAACTGTTTTTT.

The CDR3 sequence is CASSLGADPGYTF. The CDR3, as DNA: TGTGCCAGCAGCTTGGGGGCGGATCCTGGCTACACCTTC. V usage is TRBV5-6 and J usage is TRBJ1-2; D unresolved. CDR1 SGHDT and CDR2 YYEEEE come from the germline V gene. V gave up 0 bases and J gave up 7 bases, with 10 bases separating them. The CDR3 covers 13 residues.

The chain's CDR3 is CASSESTSLAVSKPQHF. DNA for the CDR3: TGCGCCAGCAGTGAGTCTACAAGCTTGGCAGTATCTAAGCCCCAGCATTTT. The rearrangement joins TRBV10-2 to TRBJ1-5; no firm D call. CDR1 and CDR2 (germline): WSHSY, SAAADI. The germline V and J ends were trimmed by 0 bases and 8 bases, with 20 bases remaining between them. The length of the CDR3 is 17 residues.

V usage is TRBV9 and J usage is TRBJ2-1, with 9 bases identical to TRBD1. Germline CDR1 and CDR2: SGDLS and YYNGEE. The CDR3 spans 15 residues. With V trimmed by 1 base and J by 9 bases, 8 bases remained unmatched. In nucleotides, the CDR3 is TGTGCCAGCAGCGTACGGGACAGGGAAGTCGGTGAGCAGTTCTTC. Residues: CASSVRDREVGEQFF.

The CDR3 DNA follows: TGCAGCGTTGAAGAAAGAACGATTTTGGATGGCTACACCTTC. As protein: CSVEERTILDGYTF. This rearrangement joins TRBV29-1 to TRBJ1-2; D unresolved. The CDR3 sequence is 14 residues long. V gave up 0 bases and J gave up 6 bases, with 14 bases separating them. The germline V gene encodes CDR1 SQVTM and CDR2 ANQGSEA.

The V and J genes are TRBV23-1 and TRBJ2-1, with 11 bases identical to TRBD2. TRBV23-1 is labeled an ORF, and its function is uncertain. This CDR3 is 18 amino acids long. V dropped 0 bases and J dropped 3; count of bases not matched to a gene: 7. In DNA form, the CDR3 reads TGCGCCAGCAGTCAATCCAATCCTAGCGGGAGGCACTACAATGAGCAGTTCTTC. Translating it yields CASSQSNPSGRHYNEQFF.

J is TRBJ2-7 and V is TRBV7-6; the D gene is possibly TRBD2 (5 bases). V lost 5 bases, J lost 0 bases, and 26 bases lay in between. The germline CDR1 and CDR2 sequences are SGHVS and FNYEAQ. The CDR3 runs to 19 residues. In nucleotides, the CDR3 is TGTGCCAGCAGCCGCCTCCCCCCCCTAGCTCCTCCCAACTCCTACGAGCAGTACTTC. It specifies CASSRLPPLAPPNSYEQYF.

V gene TRBV5-4 combines with J gene TRBJ1-2, with D tentatively TRBD1 (5 bases). This CDR3 region has 14 residues. V was clipped by 2 bases and J by 6 bases, with 14 bases between them. Looked up from germline, CDR1 is SGHNT and CDR2 is YYREEE (reference sequence). The CDR3 loop reads CASSFRAGLDGYTF. The CDR3 nucleotides are TGTGCCAGCAGCTTTAGAGCAGGGCTGGATGGCTACACCTTC.

J is TRBJ1-5 and V is TRBV27; D remains ambiguous. V was shortened by 6 bases and J by 0 bases, with 9 bases between the two germline ends. The CDR3 sequence is 14 residues long. The germline V gene has CDR1 MNHEY and CDR2 SMNVEV (reference sequence). The CDR3 DNA reads TGTGCCAGCAGCCGGTATGATAGCAATCAGCCCCAGCATTTT. Translated: CASSRYDSNQPQHF.

This clone occurred once. The chain links TRBV18 to TRBJ2-7; TRBD2 aligns across 13 bases. This CDR3 is 18 amino acids long. J lost 2 bases, V lost 1 base, and 8 bases had no gene match. Germline V gene lookup returns CDR1 KGHSH and CDR2 LQKENI. The CDR3 here is CASSPRTSGSVVAYEQYF. The CDR3 DNA sequence: TGTGCCAGCTCACCACGGACTAGCGGGAGTGTGGTCGCCTACGAGCAGTACTTC.